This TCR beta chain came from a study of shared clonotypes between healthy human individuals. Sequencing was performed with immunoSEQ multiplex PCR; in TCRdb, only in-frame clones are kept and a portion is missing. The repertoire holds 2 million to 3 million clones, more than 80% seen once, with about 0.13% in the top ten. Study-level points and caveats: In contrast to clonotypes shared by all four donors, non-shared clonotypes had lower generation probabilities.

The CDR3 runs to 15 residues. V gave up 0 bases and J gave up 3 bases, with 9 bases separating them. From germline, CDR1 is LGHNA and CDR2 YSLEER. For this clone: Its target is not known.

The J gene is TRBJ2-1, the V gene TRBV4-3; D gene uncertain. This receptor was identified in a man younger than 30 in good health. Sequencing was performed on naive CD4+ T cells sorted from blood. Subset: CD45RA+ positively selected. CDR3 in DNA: TGCGCCAGCAGCCAAGATCTATGGGACTACAATGAGCAGTTCTTC. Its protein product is CASSQDLWDYNEQFF.